The text below deals with one T cell receptor beta chain. Its antigen remains unidentified. Since no conserved phenylalanine or tryptophan closes the CDR3, a read error is the likely cause. This CDR3 region has 16 residues. Unmatched junction bases numbered 13, after V lost 8 bases and J lost 5 bases. Per the germline V gene, CDR1 is MNHEY and CDR2 is SMNVEV (reference sequence). This record comes from a study of molecular identifiers for immune sequencing clone quantification. Study observations and caveats: Clones of above 20 RNA copies carried over 99% of effector molecules; in naive cells they carried under 1%. Should identical TCR molecules share a barcode, the sizes of highly expanded clones could be underestimated.

Naive CD8 libraries came from approximately 20,000 to 980,000 sorted cells with 10%, 30% or 50% RNA. TCRdb passed the PCR reads through MiXCR, listing each CDR3 protein once. The table lists 60,000 to 65,000 distinct CDR3 sequences, around 19% of them singletons. This sequence originates from a human donor in good health. Some libraries in this study had Jurkat cell RNA spiked in. Material for sequencing was naive CD8+ T cells from blood, with Jurkat cell RNA spiked in. Subset indicated: FACS-sorted CD8+CD4-CCR7+CD45RA+ naive T cells. This chain connects TRBV27 to TRBJ2-5, with 11 positions matching TRBD2. This chain's CDR3 is CASARMVAGGVETQYL. As DNA, the CDR3 is TGTGCCAGCGCCCGGATGGTAGCGGGAGGGGTTGAGACCCAGTACTTA.